This T cell receptor (beta chain) was found in a study of shared clonotypes between healthy human individuals. As for this clone: The target antigen is unknown.

Clones were read by immunoSEQ multiplex PCR, and TCRdb kept only the in-frame ones, dropping some. The table shows a few hundred thousand clones, with nearly 97% occurring only once. CDR3 length: 20 residues. The J segment lost 2 bases and the V segment lost 0 bases, leaving 13 bases of the junction unmatched. Per germline, CDR1 MGHRA and CDR2 YSYEKL. Study results and caveats: The naive CD4 repertoires of several donors were compared, and around 5.1% of clonotypes were shared.

The naive CD8 fraction comprised CD45RO-negative cells positively selected for CCR7 and excluded terminally differentiated effector memory CD45RA+ cells. The TCR comes from a woman aged 30 to 39 in good health. The chain has TRBV4-1 and TRBJ2-5, with 12 bases fitting TRBD2. Sequenced: naive CD8+ T cells sorted from blood. CDR3 loop: CASSQEGASGRASTQETQYF. CDR3 coding DNA: TGCGCCAGCAGCCAAGAGGGAGCTAGCGGGAGGGCCTCGACTCAAGAGACCCAGTACTTC.